This T cell receptor (beta chain) derives from a study of blood T cell repertoires in COVID-19. Background on the study: The United States, Italy and Spain supplied acute and convalescent COVID-19 samples. PBMCs, B-cell-depleted T cells, or T cells provided the cDNA or gDNA that made up the material.

In the authors' methods: Researchers report that nucleated cell counts were estimated from reference gene primer amplification. The assay was immunoSEQ multiplex PCR, and TCRdb's table has in-frame clones only and misses some. V, J and clone size are those of that table, while D and trimming were read from the DNA. This sample has around 270,000 clones; 84% occur once, and the top ten carry 1.5% to 1.7%. The CDR3 sequence is 13 residues long. Trimming shortened V by 4 bases and J by 0 bases, and 6 bases separated the two germline ends. Germline values: CDR1 SGHTA, CDR2 FQGTGA. This chain links TRBV7-3 with TRBJ1-1; TRBD1 is a possible D gene (5 bases). The sequence derives from a woman in her 40s who had recovered from COVID-19. The sequenced sample consisted of peripheral blood. CDR3 amino acids: CASSSTVNTEAFF. For the CDR3, the DNA is TGTGCCAGCAGCTCGACAGTGAACACTGAAGCTTTCTTT.